Following are 16 T cell receptor beta chains from one sample sequenced in a study of T cell clones after liver transplantation. Libraries were prepared by immunoSEQ multiplex PCR; TCRdb keeps only in-frame clonotypes and omits some of them. The repertoire has approximately 71,000 clones, around 93% of them found once; the top ten carry 0.8% to 1%. The material was CD4+ T cells from blood, obtained roughly 26 months after liver transplant. These receptors came from a human patient who received a liver transplant. Some T cells could come from the graft donor.

On this clone: At one of its ends the junction is not consistent with the germline gene, which may arise from a read error. The genes are TRBV5-6 and TRBJ2-3; 10 bases match TRBD2. The germline V gene has CDR1 SGHDT and CDR2 YYEEEE. The CDR3 runs 18 residues. The CDR3 nucleotides read TGTGCCAACAGCTTGTTTGGGGCTAGCGGGAGATCTTCAGATACGCAGTATTTT. Translation: CANSLFGASGRSSDTQYF.

This chain joins TRBV12-2 and TRBJ2-2; TRBD2 is the table's D call, not checked against the DNA. TRBV12-2 is a listed pseudogene. The CDR3 runs 16 residues. The CDR3 loop reads CASRLGLAGNTGELFF. The CDR3, as DNA: TGTGCAAGTCGCTTGGGGCTAGCGGGAAACACCGGGGAGCTGTTTTTT.

This clone has just one count. The chain joins TRBV4-1 to TRBJ2-3; no clear D. Trimming shortened V by 2 bases and J by 5 bases, and 11 bases separated the two germline ends. Germline loops: CDR1 MGHRA, CDR2 YSYEKL. This CDR3 has 14 amino acids. CDR3 in amino acids: CASSQLGLGDTQYF. The CDR3 DNA is TGCGCCAGCAGCCAATTGGGGTTAGGAGATACGCAGTATTTT.

The CDR3 sequence is CSVEETVGNTIYF. CDR3 nucleotides: TGCAGCGTTGAAGAGACAGTAGGAAACACCATATATTTT. V and J are TRBV29-1 and TRBJ1-3, with D tentatively TRBD1 (5 bases). The CDR3 is 13 amino acids. V dropped 0 bases and J dropped 4 bases, with 7 bases sitting between them. Germline V gene sequence: CDR1 SQVTM, CDR2 ANQGSEA. The full variable domain, rest sourced from reference TRBV29-1 and TRBJ1-3, is SAVISQKPSRDICQRGTSLTIQCQVDSQVTMMFWYRQQPGQSLTLIATANQGSEATYESGFVIDKFPISRPNLTFSTLTVSNMSPEDSSIYLCSVEETVGNTIYFGEGSWLTVV.

The chain couples TRBV12-5 to TRBJ2-3, with TRBD1 identical over 7 bases. Germline V gene data show CDR1 as LGHNT and CDR2 as FRNRAP. J was trimmed by 3 bases and V by 2 bases; bases with no gene match: 5. The CDR3 has 15 residues. The CDR3 sequence: CASGLPGDSTDTQYF. DNA for the CDR3: TGTGCTAGTGGTTTGCCCGGGGACAGTACAGATACGCAGTATTTT.

Concerning this clone: The sample has other DNA sequences that encode this CDR3 too. The V call is TRBV5-1, the J call TRBJ2-5, with a possible D match to TRBD2 (5 bases). Germline CDR1 and CDR2: SGHRS and YFSETQ. The CDR3 sequence is 13 residues long. Trimming cost V 0 bases and J 5 bases, with 8 bases left between them. As DNA, the CDR3 is TGCGCCAGCAGCTTGGGTGGGGAGGAGACCCAGTACTTC. Amino acids: CASSLGGEETQYF.

This clone has a single count. The CDR3: CASSIPLAGAGNNEQFF. The CDR3 nucleotides are TGTGCCAGCAGCATCCCACTAGCGGGCGCCGGCAACAATGAGCAGTTCTTC. V gene TRBV5-4 combines with J gene TRBJ2-1; 9 bases are shared with TRBD2. This CDR3 is 17 amino acids long. Germline V CDR1 and CDR2: SGHNT, YYREEE (reference sequence). With V trimmed by 4 bases and J by 5 bases, 13 bases remained unmatched. Filled out from reference TRBV5-4 and TRBJ2-1, the complete variable domain reads ETGVTQSPTHLIKTRGQQVTLRCSSQSGHNTVSWYQQALGQGPQFIFQYYREEENGRGNFPPRFSGLQFPNYSSELNVNALELDDSALYLCASSIPLAGAGNNEQFFGPGTRLTVL.

J is TRBJ2-1 and V is TRBV5-6, with a weak D call TRBD1 (6 bases). The CDR3 is 15 amino acids. Germline V lookup: CDR1 SGHDT, CDR2 YYEEEE. Trimming left V 0 bases short and J 5 bases short, with 12 bases between. CDR3 sequence: CASSLVRTANNEQFF. As DNA, the CDR3 is TGTGCCAGCAGCTTGGTCAGGACAGCGAACAATGAGCAGTTCTTC.

The chain uses TRBV5-1 and TRBJ1-5, with TRBD1 as a possible D gene (6 bases). V lost 2 bases to trimming and J lost 5 bases, with 14 bases between them. Germline loops: CDR1 SGHRS, CDR2 YFSETQ. CDR3 length equals 15 residues. The CDR3 protein is CASSFGGGGDQPQHF. The CDR3 nucleotides are TGCGCCAGCAGCTTCGGTGGAGGGGGAGATCAGCCCCAGCATTTT. Full variable domain (remainder filled in from reference TRBV5-1 and TRBJ1-5): KAGVTQTPRYLIKTRGQQVTLSCSPISGHRSVSWYQQTPGQGLQFLFEYFSETQRNKGNFPGRFSGRQFSNSRSEMNVSTLELGDSALYLCASSFGGGGDQPQHFGDGTRLSIL.

The chain has TRBV9 and TRBJ1-6; maybe TRBD1 (5 bases). Germline values: CDR1 SGDLS, CDR2 YYNGEE. With 3 bases removed from V and 9 bases from J, the gap between germline ends came to 13 bases. CDR3 length: 14 residues. The CDR3 region is CASSAGWGTSPLHF. In nucleotides, the CDR3 is TGTGCCAGCAGCGCCGGGTGGGGGACTTCACCCCTCCACTTT.

V gene TRBV19 combines with J gene TRBJ1-2; D remains unclear. Germline V gene data show CDR1 as LNHDA and CDR2 as SQIVND (reference sequence). This CDR3 has 15 amino acids. V was clipped by 1 base and J by 4 bases, with 13 bases between them. The CDR3 reads CASSIGTDRFYGYTF. CDR3 DNA sequence: TGTGCCAGTAGTATAGGGACGGATCGCTTCTATGGCTACACCTTC. The variable domain in full, completed from reference TRBV19 and TRBJ1-2, reads DGGITQSPKYLFRKEGQNVTLSCEQNLNHDAMYWYRQDPGQGLRLIYYSQIVNDFQKGDIAEGYSVSREKKESFPLTVTSAQKNPTAFYLCASSIGTDRFYGYTFGSGTRLTVV.

V usage is TRBV7-9 and J usage is TRBJ2-7, with D perhaps TRBD2 (7 bases). Germline values: CDR1 SEHNR, CDR2 FQNEAQ (reference sequence). The CDR3 runs to 15 residues. The V gene lost 1 base and the J gene lost 5 bases, with 15 bases spanning the gap. CDR3 nucleotide sequence: TGTGCCAGCAGCTTAGGTTTCTCGGGGGGCGACGAGCAGTACTTC. Encoded protein: CASSLGFSGGDEQYF.

The V and J genes are TRBV2 and TRBJ1-2; D unclear. The V end lost 2 bases, the J end lost 0 bases, and 7 bases lay between the germline ends. The V gene's germline CDR1 is SNHLY and CDR2 FYNNEI. The CDR3 length is 14 residues. The CDR3 loop is CASSESVANYGYTF. CDR3 DNA: TGTGCCAGCAGTGAATCCGTGGCTAACTATGGCTACACCTTC.

The chain couples TRBV19 to TRBJ1-2, with D maybe TRBD1 (5 bases). In germline, CDR1 is LNHDA, CDR2 SQIVND (reference sequence). Trimming took off 5 bases at V and 6 bases at J, with 16 bases between the two ends. The CDR3 loop spans 14 amino acids. CDR3 in DNA: TGTGCCAGTAGTCCTTCCTGGGGCTCAAATGGCTACACCTTC. Translating it yields CASSPSWGSNGYTF.

V and J are TRBV2 and TRBJ2-1, with TRBD2 matching 8 bases. J was trimmed by 13 bases and V by 8 bases; bases with no gene match: 4. Germline loops: CDR1 SNHLY, CDR2 FYNNEI. The CDR3 consists of 10 residues. In DNA, the CDR3 is TGTGCCAGCGATTTAGCGGGACAGTTCTTC. It is translated as CASDLAGQFF.

This rearrangement joins TRBV7-2 to TRBJ2-1; D may be TRBD2 (5 bases). V was shortened by 3 bases and J by 10 bases, with 10 bases between the two germline ends. The CDR3 has 12 amino acids. CDR1 SGHTA and CDR2 FQGNSA come from the germline V gene. Here the CDR3 reads CASSFEGGEQFF. CDR3 in DNA: TGTGCCAGCAGCTTTGAGGGTGGCGAGCAGTTCTTC.